These 26 T cell receptor beta chains were all obtained from the same sample, sequenced in a study of blood T cell repertoires in COVID-19. Sequenced by immunoSEQ multiplex PCR; TCRdb stores in-frame clones only, minus some. Of 250,000 to 350,000 clones detected, approximately 91% appear once; the ten largest clones hold approximately 10%. Material for sequencing was peripheral blood. The receptors here all came from a woman in her thirties with COVID-19, enrolled during active disease.

The chain links TRBV7-8 to TRBJ2-5; D is ambiguous. The CDR3 has 14 amino acids. V shed 0 bases and J shed 1 base, with 6 bases lying between them. Germline V gives CDR1 SGHVS, CDR2 FQNEAQ. CDR3 in amino acids: CASSLARAQETQYF. CDR3 sequence (DNA): TGTGCCAGCAGCTTAGCTCGCGCCCAAGAGACCCAGTACTTC.

CDR3 sequence reads: CASSLAISGSYEQYF. The CDR3 nucleotides read TGTGCCAGCAGCTTAGCTATTAGCGGATCCTACGAGCAGTACTTC. The chain is built from TRBV11-2 and TRBJ2-7; D is perhaps TRBD2 (6 bases). Deletions cut 1 base from V and 1 base from J, with 11 bases between. The CDR3 totals 15 residues. Germline assignment: CDR1 SGHAT and CDR2 FQNNGV.

This rearrangement joins TRBV12-3 or TRBV12-4 to TRBJ1-1, with D possibly TRBD1 on 6 matching bases. The CDR3 runs 13 residues. Trimming cost V 5 bases and J 7 bases, with 14 bases left between them. The CDR3 protein is CASSPSGGLEAFF. The CDR3 DNA reads as TGTGCCAGCAGTCCCTCGGGGGGCCTTGAAGCTTTCTTT.

The V and J genes are TRBV11-2 and TRBJ1-4; tentative D call: TRBD1 (6 bases). This CDR3 contains 15 residues. V was trimmed by 6 bases and J by 2 bases, leaving 13 bases between them. CDR1 and CDR2 from the germline V gene are SGHAT and FQNNGV. CDR3 DNA sequence: TGTGCCAGCAGTCTCCAGGGGAAGACTAATGAAAAACTGTTTTTT. Translated: CASSLQGKTNEKLFF. The full variable domain, rest sourced from reference TRBV11-2 and TRBJ1-4, is EAGVAQSPRYKIIEKRQSVAFWCNPISGHATLYWYQQILGQGPKLLIQFQNNGVVDDSQLPKDRFSAERLKGVDSTLKIQPAKLEDSAVYLCASSLQGKTNEKLFFGSGTQLSVL.

The V and J genes are TRBV7-2 and TRBJ2-7, with D uncertain. The V end was cut by 3 bases, the J end by 6 bases, with 12 bases between. The CDR3 runs to 13 residues. The germline gives CDR1 SGHTA, CDR2 FQGNSA. CDR3 amino acids: CASSFGSRREQYF. The CDR3 DNA reads TGTGCCAGCAGCTTCGGGTCACGGCGCGAGCAGTACTTC.

This clone was seen a single time. This chain connects TRBV6-5 to TRBJ2-1, with D possibly being TRBD2 (6 bases). The CDR3 covers 16 residues. Trimming removed 2 bases from V and 1 base from J, with 12 bases in between. Germline assignment: CDR1 MNHEY and CDR2 SVGAGI. The CDR3 bases are TGTGCCAGCAGTTACGCGCGGGGCACTTCCTACAATGAGCAGTTCTTC. This gives the protein CASSYARGTSYNEQFF.

This clone was picked up a small number of times. The J gene is TRBJ1-2, the V gene TRBV4-3; D is perhaps TRBD1 (5 bases). The CDR3 is made up of 14 amino acids. V was shortened by 4 bases and J by 3 bases, with 12 bases between the two germline ends. Germline CDR1 and CDR2: LGHNA and YSLEER. The CDR3 here is CASSPGHNDYGYTF. DNA of the CDR3: TGCGCCAGCAGCCCAGGGCATAACGACTATGGCTACACCTTC.

This clone occurred once. The rearrangement joins TRBV19 to TRBJ2-1, with TRBD2 identical over 7 bases. The V and J ends lost 3 bases and 8 bases, in that order; junction bases with no gene match: 4. This CDR3 region has 13 residues. CDR1 LNHDA and CDR2 SQIVND come from the germline V gene (reference sequence). DNA for the CDR3: TGTGCCAGTAGTATTGTGGGAGGGGATGAGCAGTTCTTC. Its protein product is CASSIVGGDEQFF.

The gene calls are TRBV6-4 and TRBJ2-7; 11 nucleotides line up with TRBD1. This CDR3 is 15 amino acids long. Germline assignment: CDR1 MRHNA and CDR2 SNTAGT. V shed 6 bases, J shed 2 bases, and the junction held 6 bases outside the gene matches. The CDR3 nucleotides read TGTGCCAGCAGGGCCGGGACAGGGGGTCCCTACGAGCAGTACTTC. Its protein product is CASRAGTGGPYEQYF.

The V and J genes are TRBV11-2 and TRBJ1-3; 7 bases align to TRBD1. The germline CDR1 and CDR2 sequences are SGHAT and FQNNGV. The ends lost 3 bases at V and 4 bases at J; junction bases unmatched: 3. The CDR3 spans 14 residues. The CDR3 loop reads CASSFETGGNTIYF. The DNA for the CDR3 is TGTGCCAGCAGCTTTGAGACAGGGGGAAACACCATATATTTT.

The V and J genes are TRBV6-2 or TRBV6-3 and TRBJ2-1; 11 bases line up with TRBD2. The trim removed 5 bases at V and 3 bases at J, leaving 0 bases unmatched. The length of the CDR3 is 14 residues. CDR1 is MNHEY, CDR2 SVGEGT, per germline. DNA of the CDR3: TGTGCCAGCAGTCTAGCGGGGGGCTACAATGAGCAGTTCTTC. This gives the protein CASSLAGGYNEQFF.

This clone showed up just once. The chain uses TRBV7-9 and TRBJ1-1; TRBD1 might be the D (6 bases). Trimming stripped 3 bases from V and 8 bases from J, with 13 bases between. This CDR3 is 13 amino acids long. Looked up from germline, CDR1 is SEHNR and CDR2 is FQNEAQ (reference sequence). CDR3 bases: TGTGCCAGCAGCTTGTCACAGGGAGCCGAAGCTTTCTTT. This encodes CASSLSQGAEAFF.

This rearrangement joins TRBV6-4 to TRBJ2-7; perhaps TRBD1 as D (7 bases). This CDR3 has 15 amino acids. The germline V gene has CDR1 MRHNA and CDR2 SNTAGT. The V and J ends lost 1 base and 5 bases respectively, with 15 bases between them. This CDR3 reads CASSDFQGGCNEQYF. CDR3 nucleotide sequence: TGTGCCAGCAGTGACTTCCAGGGGGGTTGCAACGAGCAGTACTTC.

The V call is TRBV7-4, the J call TRBJ2-5; 11 nucleotides align to TRBD1. The CDR3 loop spans 14 amino acids. Germline trimming cut 5 bases from V and 7 bases from J; bases unmatched to any gene: 6. From germline, CDR1 is SGHVT and CDR2 SQSDAQ. In DNA form, the CDR3 reads TGTGCCAGCAGCCCAGCGGGGACAGGGGGGACCCAGTACTTC. Amino acid sequence: CASSPAGTGGTQYF. Full variable domain (missing parts from reference TRBV7-4 and TRBJ2-5): GAGVSQSPRYKVAKRGRDVALRCDSISGHVTLYWYRQTLGQGSEVLTYSQSDAQRDKSGRPSGRFSAERPERSVSTLKIQRTEQGDSAVYLCASSPAGTGGTQYFGPGTRLLVL.

This chain joins TRBV5-8 and TRBJ1-6; 9 nucleotides line up with TRBD1. Germline CDR1 is SGHTS and CDR2 is YDEGEE. V shed 10 bases, J shed 10 bases, and the junction held 12 bases outside the gene matches. This CDR3 has 14 amino acids. The CDR3 DNA sequence: TGTGCCGAGGGGGACAGGGACAGCGGCTCACCCCTCCACTTT. Protein sequence: CAEGDRDSGSPLHF.

The chain recombines TRBV7-2 with TRBJ2-5; 8 nucleotides align to TRBD1. The trim removed 5 bases at V and 1 base at J, leaving 3 bases unmatched. This CDR3 is built from 14 residues. Germline V gene lookup returns CDR1 SGHTA and CDR2 FQGNSA. CDR3 amino acids: CASSRDRGQETQYF. CDR3 DNA: TGTGCCAGCAGCCGTGACAGGGGCCAAGAGACCCAGTACTTC.

This chain links TRBV3-1 (or the pseudogene TRBV3-2) with TRBJ2-3; TRBD2 matches 11 bases. Germline loops: CDR1 LGHDT, CDR2 YNNKEL (reference sequence). This CDR3 is built from 16 residues. V lost 0 bases and J lost 3; bases outside the gene matches: 2. This CDR3 reads CASSQETSGITDTQYF. The CDR3 DNA reads TGTGCCAGCAGCCAAGAGACTAGCGGGATTACAGATACGCAGTATTTT.

In this sample, this clone turned up a few times. The CDR3 loop is CASSLATGVEKLFF. For the CDR3, the DNA is TGTGCCAGCAGCTTAGCAACAGGGGTTGAAAAACTGTTTTTT. The rearrangement uses TRBV7-8 and TRBJ1-4, with 7 positions matching TRBD1. Germline-derived CDR1 and CDR2 are SGHVS and FQNEAQ. Losses at the gene ends were 0 bases for V and 7 bases for J; bases not matched to a gene: 2. This CDR3 has 14 residues.

This chain connects TRBV10-3 to TRBJ1-2, with 11 bases fitting TRBD1. The CDR3 runs 12 residues. J gave up 4 bases and V 11 bases, and 3 bases lay outside the gene matches. Germline V gene data show CDR1 as ENHRY and CDR2 as SYGVKD. CDR3 loop: CAVGTGGYGYTF. The CDR3 region has the DNA TGTGCCGTCGGGACAGGGGGCTATGGCTACACCTTC.

Note on this clone: At the DNA level, this CDR3 is encoded by other sequences in the same sample as well. This rearrangement joins TRBV5-1 to TRBJ2-7, with 8 nucleotides matching TRBD2. Germline CDR1 and CDR2: SGHRS and YFSETQ. V lost 0 bases, J lost 4 bases, and 3 bases stayed unmatched. The CDR3 covers 14 residues. DNA of the CDR3: TGCGCCAGCAGCTTGGGACTAGCGAGTTACGAGCAGTACTTC. Translated, it gives CASSLGLASYEQYF.

The chain has TRBV14 and TRBJ2-3; possibly TRBD2 for D (6 bases). This CDR3 is built from 15 residues. Germline lookup yields CDR1 SGHDN and CDR2 FVKESK. V was clipped by 1 base and J by 2 bases, with 10 bases between them. The CDR3 nucleotides are TGTGCCAGCAGCCAAGGACGGGACTTCACAGATACGCAGTATTTT. Residues: CASSQGRDFTDTQYF.

This clone has only a few counts. The chain combines TRBV29-1 with TRBJ1-2; 9 bases match TRBD1. The CDR3 has 13 residues. The germline CDR1 and CDR2 sequences are SQVTM and ANQGSEA. V was pared by 6 bases and J by 6 bases, with 8 bases of the junction left unmatched. The DNA of the CDR3 is TGCAGCGTGAGCCGTGGACAGGGGCATGGCTACACCTTC. Translated: CSVSRGQGHGYTF. The complete variable domain, with remaining parts taken from reference TRBV29-1 and TRBJ1-2, reads SAVISQKPSRDICQRGTSLTIQCQVDSQVTMMFWYRQQPGQSLTLIATANQGSEATYESGFVIDKFPISRPNLTFSTLTVSNMSPEDSSIYLCSVSRGQGHGYTFGSGTRLTVV.

The chain combines TRBV10-2 with TRBJ1-2; 7 bases match TRBD1. J lost 4 bases, V lost 5 bases, and 10 bases had no gene match. CDR1 WSHSY and CDR2 SAAADI come from the germline V gene. The CDR3 has 15 amino acids. The CDR3 here is CASSNPGQLPYGYTF. Written as DNA, the CDR3 is TGCGCCAGCAGTAACCCGGGACAGCTCCCCTATGGCTACACCTTC.

The genes are TRBV20-1 and TRBJ1-5; D might be TRBD1 (6 bases). The germline gives CDR1 DFQATT, CDR2 SNEGSKA (reference sequence). V lost 3 bases to trimming and J lost 5 bases, with 17 bases between them. The CDR3 has 15 residues. The CDR3: CSASSGGAGDQPQHF. The DNA of the CDR3 is TGCAGTGCTAGTAGTGGGGGCGCGGGGGATCAGCCCCAGCATTTT.

The chain recombines TRBV28 with TRBJ1-5; the match to TRBD1 covers 11 bases. CDR1 and CDR2 (germline): MDHEN, SYDVKM. The CDR3 length is 16 residues. V lost 6 bases, J lost 9 bases, and 13 bases stayed unmatched. CDR3 loop: CASSFGQGAARVPQHF. CDR3 DNA: TGTGCCAGCAGCTTCGGACAGGGGGCAGCGCGGGTGCCCCAGCATTTT.

This clone has only one observation. V gene TRBV5-5 combines with J gene TRBJ2-1, with D perhaps matching TRBD1 (5 bases). This CDR3 region has 14 residues. Trimming removed 2 bases at V and 6 bases at J, with 12 bases between. From germline, CDR1 is SGHKS and CDR2 YYEKEE (reference sequence). The CDR3 reads CASSFIQEPNEQFF. CDR3 DNA: TGTGCCAGCAGCTTCATACAGGAACCCAATGAGCAGTTCTTC.